This TCR beta chain was documented in a study of blood T cell repertoires in COVID-19. Study context: Specimens from acute and convalescent COVID-19 originated in the United States, Italy and Spain.

CDR1 and CDR2 (germline): SGHRS, YFSETQ. The CDR3 is made up of 14 amino acids. The trim removed 4 bases at V and 5 bases at J, leaving 7 bases unmatched. In the original analysis: The assay estimated nucleated cells by amplifying reference gene primers. Clones were sequenced by immunoSEQ multiplex PCR, and TCRdb holds only the in-frame ones, with some missing. For V, J and clone size, that table is used; D and trimming come from the DNA. The top ten clones hold roughly 3.7% of a sample with about 170,000 clones, approximately 87% of them seen once. The sequenced material came from peripheral blood. The J gene is TRBJ2-5, the V gene TRBV5-1; the match to TRBD1 covers 8 bases. This TCR was sampled from a man between 18 and 29 years old with active or convalescent COVID-19. CDR3 protein: CASSKDSGGETQYF. DNA of the CDR3: TGCGCCAGCAGCAAGGACTCAGGGGGCGAGACCCAGTACTTC. The variable domain in full, completed from reference TRBV5-1 and TRBJ2-5, reads KAGVTQTPRYLIKTRGQQVTLSCSPISGHRSVSWYQQTPGQGLQFLFEYFSETQRNKGNFPGRFSGRQFSNSRSEMNVSTLELGDSALYLCASSKDSGGETQYFGPGTRLLVL.